This T cell receptor beta chain appears in the sequencing data of a study of blood T cells in healthy people across ages. A second PCR, run for about 7 to 11 cycles, used a sample-barcoded 5' primer plus a J-beta primer mix. Every sample gave at least 2.5 million paired-end reads containing CDR3. TCRdb passed the 5' RACE reads through MiXCR, listing each CDR3 protein once. The sample lists about 1.7 million distinct CDR3 sequences, approximately 28% seen once, with 7.7% in the top ten. This clonotype has more than one count but fewer than ten. The clonotype was recovered from a woman under 40 in good health. Sequenced material: blood.

The CDR3 sequence: CASSLVEKLFF. The DNA of the CDR3 is TGTGCCAGCAGCTTAGTTGAAAAACTGTTTTTT. This chain connects TRBV7-2 to TRBJ1-4; D is ambiguous. In germline, CDR1 is SGHTA, CDR2 FQGNSA. With 1 base removed from V and 7 bases from J, the gap between germline ends came to 1 base. CDR3 length equals 11 residues. Supplemented by reference TRBV7-2 and TRBJ1-4, the full variable domain reads GAGVSQSPSNKVTEKGKDVELRCDPISGHTALYWYRQSLGQGLEFLIYFQGNSAPDKSGLPSDRFSAERTGGSVSTLTIQRTQQEDSAVYLCASSLVEKLFFGSGTQLSVL.